These 31 T cell receptor beta chains share one sample of origin, sequenced in a study of T cell responses to AZD1222 COVID-19 vaccine. The repertoire was sequenced with immunoSEQ multiplex PCR; TCRdb's copy has only in-frame clones and lacks some. This sample has approximately 70,000 clones, with 80% found just once. This specimen was peripheral blood, taken 28 days after the second AZD1222 dose. These receptor sequences come from an adult who received the AZD1222 COVID-19 vaccine.

V is TRBV5-5 and J is TRBJ1-2; D is undetermined. The CDR3 sequence is 16 residues long. V lost 0 bases and J 6 bases, leaving 18 bases between the germline ends. Germline CDR1 is SGHKS and CDR2 is YYEKEE (reference sequence). As DNA, the CDR3 is TGTGCCAGCAGCTTGGATATGCGGGTGGGTGGAGATGGCTACACCTTC. This gives the protein CASSLDMRVGGDGYTF.

The chain couples TRBV3-1 (or the pseudogene TRBV3-2) to TRBJ1-6; no definite D call. The germline V gene has CDR1 LGHDT and CDR2 YNNKEL (reference sequence). V shed 1 base and J shed 6 bases, with 13 bases lying between them. The CDR3 contains 16 residues. CDR3 residues: CASSQVTEIRNSPLHF. For the CDR3, the DNA is TGTGCCAGCAGCCAAGTCACAGAAATACGTAATTCACCCCTCCACTTT.

J is TRBJ1-4 and V is TRBV3-1 (or the pseudogene TRBV3-2), with TRBD1 identical over 10 bases. V dropped 4 bases and J dropped 8; count of bases not matched to a gene: 4. This CDR3 comprises 14 residues. Germline V gene lookup returns CDR1 LGHDT and CDR2 YNNKEL (reference sequence). CDR3 sequence reads: CASSRQGALEKLFF. In nucleotides, the CDR3 is TGTGCCAGCAGCCGACAGGGGGCCTTAGAAAAACTGTTTTTT.

The gene calls are TRBV19 and TRBJ2-5; 9 nucleotides agree with TRBD2. CDR3 length: 15 residues. J gave up 5 bases and V 2 bases, and 6 bases lay outside the gene matches. Germline V gene data show CDR1 as LNHDA and CDR2 as SQIVND (reference sequence). The CDR3 spells CASSIKVAGAETQYF. The CDR3, as DNA: TGTGCCAGTAGTATAAAGGTAGCGGGGGCTGAGACCCAGTACTTC.

The chain joins TRBV19 to TRBJ1-4; 9 bases map to TRBD1. The CDR3 runs 15 residues. V lost 1 base and J lost 8; bases outside the gene matches: 5. The germline V gene encodes CDR1 LNHDA and CDR2 SQIVND (reference sequence). The CDR3 loop reads CASSIGGTGNEKLFF. For the CDR3, the DNA is TGTGCCAGTAGTATAGGGGGGACAGGGAACGAAAAACTGTTTTTT.

The rearrangement joins TRBV28 to TRBJ2-7; D is possibly TRBD2 (5 bases). CDR3 length: 14 residues. Trimming pared 5 bases from V and 6 bases from J, leaving 17 bases between. Germline lookup yields CDR1 MDHEN and CDR2 SYDVKM. CDR3 in DNA: TGTGCCAGCAGTCCCGCGGGTGGGATACTCGAGCAGTACTTC. This sequence encodes CASSPAGGILEQYF. Drawing the rest from reference TRBV28 and TRBJ2-7, the complete variable domain is DVKVTQSSRYLVKRTGEKVFLECVQDMDHENMFWYRQDPGLGLRLIYFSYDVKMKEKGDIPEGYSVSREKKERFSLILESASTNQTSMYLCASSPAGGILEQYFGPGTRLTVT.

This chain joins TRBV25-1 and TRBJ1-6; 9 positions agree with TRBD1. With V trimmed by 7 bases and J by 7 bases, 5 bases remained unmatched. CDR3 size: 14 residues. The germline V gene encodes CDR1 MGHDK and CDR2 SYGVNS. As DNA, the CDR3 is TGTGCCAGCACGGGGGACAGGGAAAATTCACCCCTCCACTTT. It yields the protein CASTGDRENSPLHF.

CDR3: CASSIADNYNSPLHF. The CDR3 bases are TGTGCCAGTAGTATAGCCGACAACTATAATTCACCCCTCCACTTT. This chain connects TRBV19 to TRBJ1-6; D not certain. Trimming left V 1 base short and J 3 bases short, with 7 bases between. Germline V lookup: CDR1 LNHDA, CDR2 SQIVND (reference sequence). The CDR3 extends over 15 amino acids.

This chain joins TRBV9 and TRBJ1-1; D is possibly TRBD1 (6 bases). Deletions cut 0 bases from V and 9 bases from J, with 15 bases between. This CDR3 comprises 14 residues. From germline, CDR1 is SGDLS and CDR2 YYNGEE. The CDR3 DNA follows: TGTGCCAGCAGCGTAGATAACAGGGTCGAAAAAGCTTTCTTT. The encoded protein is CASSVDNRVEKAFF.

The chain couples TRBV19 to TRBJ1-1; D is unresolved. CDR3 length equals 14 residues. Per germline, CDR1 LNHDA and CDR2 SQIVND (reference sequence). V lost 1 base and J 6 bases, leaving 12 bases between the germline ends. The CDR3 sequence is CASSIARGIAEAFF. The CDR3, as DNA: TGTGCCAGTAGTATAGCAAGAGGGATCGCTGAAGCTTTCTTT.

The chain employs TRBV12-3 or TRBV12-4 and TRBJ1-2; unclear D gene. Trimming shortened V by 5 bases and J by 8 bases, and 12 bases separated the two germline ends. There are 12 residues in the CDR3. In nucleotides, the CDR3 is TGTGCCAGCAGTCCGGGTCCGGGGGGCTACACCTTC. This codes for CASSPGPGGYTF.

V gene TRBV19 combines with J gene TRBJ2-2, with D unresolved. There are 12 residues in the CDR3. V gave up 5 bases and J gave up 7 bases, with 8 bases separating them. CDR1 and CDR2 (germline): LNHDA, SQIVND (reference sequence). The CDR3 nucleotides read TGTGCCAGTAGTCCCCAGTACGGGGAGCTGTTTTTT. Amino acid sequence: CASSPQYGELFF.

The J gene is TRBJ2-1, the V gene TRBV5-4; 7 nucleotides line up with TRBD2. V gave up 3 bases and J gave up 3 bases; unmatched junction bases: 9. The CDR3 length is 16 residues. CDR1 is SGHNT, CDR2 YYREEE, per germline (reference sequence). The CDR3 spells CASSSPPSGDYNEQFF. CDR3 nucleotide sequence: TGTGCCAGCAGCTCCCCGCCCAGCGGGGACTACAATGAGCAGTTCTTC. Full variable domain (missing parts from reference TRBV5-4 and TRBJ2-1): ETGVTQSPTHLIKTRGQQVTLRCSSQSGHNTVSWYQQALGQGPQFIFQYYREEENGRGNFPPRFSGLQFPNYSSELNVNALELDDSALYLCASSSPPSGDYNEQFFGPGTRLTVL.

This chain joins TRBV6-4 and TRBJ1-1, with D perhaps matching TRBD1 (6 bases). Germline assignment: CDR1 MRHNA and CDR2 SNTAGT. This CDR3 has 13 amino acids. V lost 5 bases and J 1 base, leaving 8 bases between the germline ends. The CDR3 DNA is TGTGCCAGCAGTACGGACAGGAACACTGAAGCTTTCTTT. It is translated as CASSTDRNTEAFF.

The chain links TRBV30 to TRBJ1-1; D is uncertain. Germline V CDR1 and CDR2: GTSNPN, SVGIG (reference sequence). With 2 bases removed from V and 11 bases from J, the gap between germline ends came to 24 bases. The CDR3 has 15 residues. The CDR3 DNA reads TGTGCCTGGAGTCTATCAGGCACGCGCTCTACGATGGCTTTCTTT. Its protein is CAWSLSGTRSTMAFF. Complete variable domain (other parts from reference TRBV30 and TRBJ1-1): SQTIHQWPATLVQPVGSPLSLECTVEGTSNPNLYWYRQAAGRGLQLLFYSVGIGQISSEVPQNLSASRPQDRQFILSSKKLLLSDSGFYLCAWSLSGTRSTMAFFGQGTRLTVV.

This chain links TRBV21-1 with TRBJ2-3. TRBV21-1 is assigned pseudogene status. There are 17 residues in the CDR3. CDR3 DNA sequence: TGTGCCCAAACAATAAGTCCCAGGGGGGGTGGCACAGATACGCAGTATTTT. Translated, it gives CAQTISPRGGGTDTQYF.

The CDR3 loop reads CASSEYPGVVSEKLFF. CDR3 in DNA: TGTGCCAGCAGTGAATATCCGGGAGTAGTATCTGAAAAACTGTTTTTT. The V and J genes are TRBV6-1 and TRBJ1-4; D is unclear. The germline V and J ends were trimmed by 2 bases and 7 bases, with 17 bases remaining between them. The CDR3 length is 16 residues. The germline gives CDR1 MNHNS, CDR2 SASEGT.

The rearrangement uses TRBV19 and TRBJ1-1; TRBD1 matches 8 bases. The CDR3 spans 13 residues. Germline V gene sequence: CDR1 LNHDA, CDR2 SQIVND (reference sequence). V lost 5 bases, J lost 5 bases, and 4 bases stayed unmatched. The CDR3 here is CASSSDRGTEAFF. For the CDR3, the DNA is TGTGCCAGTAGTTCAGACAGGGGAACTGAAGCTTTCTTT.

This clone was counted a few times. The chain is built from TRBV9 and TRBJ2-2; tentatively, D is TRBD2 (6 bases). V was shortened by 4 bases and J by 0 bases, with 22 bases between the two germline ends. CDR1 and CDR2 (germline): SGDLS, YYNGEE. CDR3 length equals 19 residues. Here the CDR3 DNA reads TGTGCCAGCAGCCCATCTCTGGCGGGGCGCCGACCGAACACCGGGGAGCTGTTTTTT. It specifies CASSPSLAGRRPNTGELFF.

This clone was counted a few times. The rearrangement uses TRBV7-8 and TRBJ1-1; 8 bases map to TRBD1. The CDR3 loop spans 17 amino acids. Trimming cost V 7 bases and J 3 bases; bases outside gene matches: 16. From germline, CDR1 is SGHVS and CDR2 FQNEAQ. In nucleotides, the CDR3 is TGTGCCAGCACCTCCCGACCAGGACAGGGTGGGTACACTGAAGCTTTCTTT. Translating it yields CASTSRPGQGGYTEAFF.

The V gene is TRBV7-9, the J gene TRBJ1-2, with TRBD1 identical over 7 bases. Per the germline V gene, CDR1 is SEHNR and CDR2 is FQNEAQ (reference sequence). CDR3 length: 16 residues. Trimming took 1 base from V and 4 from J; bases not matched to a gene: 9. The CDR3 reads CASSLDAGQSLYGYTF. CDR3 sequence (DNA): TGTGCCAGCAGCTTAGATGCGGGACAGTCCCTCTATGGCTACACCTTC. Full variable domain (outside the CDR3, taken from reference TRBV7-9 and TRBJ1-2): DTGVSQNPRHKITKRGQNVTFRCDPISEHNRLYWYRQTLGQGPEFLTYFQNEAQLEKSRLLSDRFSAERPKGSFSTLEIQRTEQGDSAMYLCASSLDAGQSLYGYTFGSGTRLTVV.

The rearrangement uses TRBV7-9 and TRBJ2-6; 12 bases map to TRBD1. The ends lost 4 bases at V and 3 bases at J; junction bases unmatched: 10. The CDR3 extends over 19 amino acids. CDR1 is SEHNR and CDR2 is FQNEAQ in the germline V gene (reference sequence). In nucleotides, the CDR3 is TGTGCCAGCAGCTCTGGGACAGGGGGCCTCGCGTTTGGGGCCAACGTCCTGACTTTC. This codes for CASSSGTGGLAFGANVLTF.

This clone occurred a few times. The rearrangement joins TRBV11-2 to TRBJ2-1; 10 nucleotides agree with TRBD2. The V gene end was trimmed by 3 bases and the J gene end by 6 bases; junction bases not matched to a gene: 5. Germline V gene data show CDR1 as SGHAT and CDR2 as FQNNGV. CDR3 size: 15 residues. CDR3 protein: CASSFGSGGTNEQFF. CDR3 coding DNA: TGTGCCAGCAGCTTTGGTAGCGGGGGGACCAATGAGCAGTTCTTC. The full variable domain, completed using reference TRBV11-2 and TRBJ2-1, is EAGVAQSPRYKIIEKRQSVAFWCNPISGHATLYWYQQILGQGPKLLIQFQNNGVVDDSQLPKDRFSAERLKGVDSTLKIQPAKLEDSAVYLCASSFGSGGTNEQFFGPGTRLTVL.

This clone has a count of ten or more. The gene calls are TRBV6-5 and TRBJ1-5; maybe TRBD1 (6 bases). From germline, CDR1 is MNHEY and CDR2 SVGAGI. V dropped 4 bases and J dropped 4 bases, with 11 bases sitting between them. The CDR3 loop spans 14 amino acids. This CDR3 reads CASSFRGTNQPQHF. CDR3 nucleotide sequence: TGTGCCAGCAGTTTCAGGGGAACTAATCAGCCCCAGCATTTT.

This clone was seen a single time. V and J are TRBV21-1 and TRBJ1-6. TRBV21-1 is recorded as a pseudogene. This CDR3 spans 13 amino acids. The CDR3 DNA sequence: TGTGCCAGCAGTTGCATGAAGAATTCACCCCTCCACTTT. Its protein product is CASSCMKNSPLHF.

V usage is TRBV30 and J usage is TRBJ2-3; a possible D gene is TRBD2 (5 bases). Germline CDR1 is GTSNPN and CDR2 is SVGIG (reference sequence). Trimming left V 5 bases short and J 1 base short, with 7 bases between. This CDR3 spans 12 amino acids. The CDR3 bases are TGTGCCTGGGGGCGGGGCACAGATACGCAGTATTTT. Residues: CAWGRGTDTQYF.

The chain carries TRBV6-5 and TRBJ1-5; D possibly corresponds to TRBD1 (6 bases). Germline CDR1 reads MNHEY; CDR2 reads SVGAGI. Trimming shortened V by 6 bases and J by 4 bases, and 16 bases separated the two germline ends. This CDR3 comprises 15 residues. The CDR3 reads CASRRTVTWNQPQHF. In nucleotides, the CDR3 is TGTGCCAGCAGAAGGACAGTGACCTGGAATCAGCCCCAGCATTTT.

J is TRBJ2-3 and V is TRBV2, with 7 bases that match TRBD2. Germline V CDR1 and CDR2: SNHLY, FYNNEI. Trimming at V came to 3 bases and at J to 7 bases, leaving 7 bases not matched to a gene. The CDR3 runs 14 residues. In DNA, the CDR3 is TGTGCCAGCAGTGATCGGCTAGCGGTAAATACGCAGTATTTT. Its translation: CASSDRLAVNTQYF.

V gene TRBV10-1 combines with J gene TRBJ2-7, with TRBD1 identical over 9 bases. J lost 3 bases, V lost 4 bases, and 7 bases had no gene match. There are 15 residues in the CDR3. The germline V gene encodes CDR1 WNHNN and CDR2 SYGVQD (reference sequence). CDR3 nucleotides: TGCGCCAGCAGTGGCACCGGGACAGGGCTCTACGAGCAGTACTTC. Amino acid sequence: CASSGTGTGLYEQYF.

The sample holds a few counts of this clone. In DNA, the CDR3 is TGTGCCAGCAGCCAACAGGGTGAGCATGAGCAGTTCTTC. Protein product: CASSQQGEHEQFF. The rearrangement links TRBV12-3 or TRBV12-4 to TRBJ2-1; D is possibly TRBD1 (6 bases). The CDR3 totals 13 residues. V lost 6 bases and J 8 bases, leaving 14 bases between the germline ends.

The chain joins TRBV3-1 (or the pseudogene TRBV3-2) to TRBJ2-7, with no clear D. CDR1 is LGHDT and CDR2 is YNNKEL in the germline V gene (reference sequence). The CDR3 is 20 amino acids. Trimming left V 0 bases short and J 1 base short, with 25 bases between. This CDR3 is CASSQERQVSSIRVSYEQYF. The CDR3, as DNA: TGTGCCAGCAGCCAAGAACGGCAGGTCTCATCTATACGCGTGTCCTACGAGCAGTACTTC.